This T cell receptor beta chain was identified during a study of T cells in Graves' hyperthyroidism and ophthalmopathy. CDR3 length: 11 residues. Germline V CDR1 and CDR2: SQVTM, ANQGSEA. Trimming stripped 3 bases from V and 7 bases from J, with 10 bases between. RNA transcripts were the template for amplifying TCR beta CDR3 regions. The HTBI primer set was used in a first-round RT-PCR of the TCR CDR3. TCRdb itself ran the multiplex PCR reads through MiXCR, one entry per CDR3 protein. Among roughly 700,000 distinct CDR3 sequences listed, about 35% were seen once. Remarks on this clonotype: This sequence may be a read error, since a much larger clone differs from it by one base.

Sequenced material: blood. The source of this sequence is a woman between 35 and 50 years old with Graves' hyperthyroidism. The chain employs TRBV29-1 and TRBJ2-7; no firm D call. In nucleotides, the CDR3 is TGCAGCGTTGACGAGTACCGGGAGCAGTACTTC. Protein: CSVDEYREQYF.